These 11 T cell receptor beta chains share one sample of origin, sequenced in a study of blood T cell repertoires in COVID-19. TCRdb's table, derived via immunoSEQ multiplex PCR, lists solely in-frame clones and lacks some. The data show roughly 110,000 clones, 80% to 90% seen once. Sequenced: peripheral blood. These receptor sequences come from a man in his forties or fifties with active or convalescent COVID-19.

The rearrangement uses TRBV18 and TRBJ2-7, with TRBD2 matching over 7 bases. The germline gives CDR1 KGHSH, CDR2 LQKENI. Trimming cost V 5 bases and J 3 bases; bases outside gene matches: 4. The CDR3 sequence is 13 residues long. As DNA, the CDR3 is TGTGCCAGCTCAGTACCGGGGGGCTACGAGCAGTACTTC. Its protein is CASSVPGGYEQYF.

The V gene is TRBV7-3, the J gene TRBJ1-1, with D perhaps matching TRBD1 (5 bases). The CDR3 sequence is 13 residues long. V was shortened by 5 bases and J by 2 bases, with 9 bases between the two germline ends. Germline CDR1 reads SGHTA; CDR2 reads FQGTGA. The CDR3 nucleotides are TGTGCCAGCAGCCCGACAGTTAACACTGAAGCTTTCTTT. Protein product: CASSPTVNTEAFF.

The chain combines TRBV5-1 with TRBJ1-1, with D tentatively TRBD1 (5 bases). The ends were cut back, 6 bases at V and 2 bases at J, with 20 bases in the middle. The germline V gene has CDR1 SGHRS and CDR2 YFSETQ. This CDR3 has 16 residues. DNA for the CDR3: TGCGCCAGCACCCTATTTAGGCAGGGCGAAAACACTGAAGCTTTCTTT. This gives the protein CASTLFRQGENTEAFF.

The rearrangement uses TRBV19 and TRBJ2-1; 10 positions agree with TRBD2. The V and J ends lost 8 bases and 4 bases, in that order; junction bases with no gene match: 8. The CDR3 has 15 residues. The germline gives CDR1 LNHDA, CDR2 SQIVND (reference sequence). CDR3 DNA: TGTGCCAGTTTATCCCTAGCGGGGGATTACAATGAGCAGTTCTTC. Its protein product is CASLSLAGDYNEQFF.

V and J are TRBV19 and TRBJ1-2, with TRBD1 identical over 7 bases. The CDR3 is made up of 15 amino acids. In germline, CDR1 is LNHDA, CDR2 SQIVND (reference sequence). V trimming: 2 bases; J trimming: 4 bases; junction bases outside the gene matches: 7. The CDR3 DNA sequence: TGTGCCAGTAGTATAACCTCGACAGGGTTCTATGGCTACACCTTC. It is translated as CASSITSTGFYGYTF.

CDR3 loop: CASSFGSEQYF. CDR3 nucleotide sequence: TGTGCCAGCAGCTTTGGGAGCGAGCAGTACTTC. V usage is TRBV11-2 and J usage is TRBJ2-7, with D possibly TRBD2 on 5 matching bases. This CDR3 is 11 amino acids long. Trimming took 3 bases from V and 6 from J, leaving 6 bases between them. CDR1 SGHAT and CDR2 FQNNGV come from the germline V gene.

The chain recombines TRBV18 with TRBJ2-7; D is perhaps TRBD2 (6 bases). Germline V gene lookup returns CDR1 KGHSH and CDR2 LQKENI. The CDR3 loop spans 14 amino acids. V was pared by 4 bases and J by 8 bases, with 18 bases between. CDR3 protein: CASSRDSSRVKQYF. In DNA, the CDR3 is TGTGCCAGCTCACGGGACTCTTCCCGGGTAAAGCAGTACTTC.

This chain joins TRBV2 and TRBJ1-5, with D tentatively TRBD1 (6 bases). V was trimmed by 7 bases and J by 8 bases, leaving 12 bases between them. The CDR3 spans 12 residues. Germline V gives CDR1 SNHLY, CDR2 FYNNEI. The CDR3: CASNQGNEPQHF. The CDR3 DNA follows: TGTGCCAGCAATCAGGGGAATGAGCCCCAGCATTTT.

The chain is built from TRBV19 and TRBJ1-1; D not resolved. V lost 3 bases and J 4 bases, leaving 12 bases between the germline ends. Germline CDR1 LNHDA, CDR2 SQIVND (reference sequence). This CDR3 is 14 amino acids long. As DNA, the CDR3 is TGTGCCAGTAGTATTCACAGATTGAGCACTGAAGCTTTCTTT. This codes for CASSIHRLSTEAFF.

CDR3 amino acids: CASSPEQFGQVSLEQYF. The CDR3 bases are TGTGCCAGCAGCCCGGAGCAATTCGGACAGGTATCTCTCGAGCAGTACTTC. V is TRBV5-8 and J is TRBJ2-7, with TRBD1 matching 7 bases. CDR3 length: 17 amino acids. After removal of 4 bases from V and 6 bases from J, the junction contained 19 bases not matched to a gene. CDR1 SGHTS and CDR2 YDEGEE come from the germline V gene. Complete variable domain (other parts from reference TRBV5-8 and TRBJ2-7): EAGVTQSPTHLIKTRGQQATLRCSPISGHTSVYWYQQALGLGLQFLLWYDEGEERNRGNFPPRFSGRQFPNYSSELNVNALELEDSALYLCASSPEQFGQVSLEQYFGPGTRLTVT.

This chain connects TRBV6-5 to TRBJ1-2; no firm D call. Germline V CDR1 and CDR2: MNHEY, SVGAGI. V was trimmed by 4 bases and J by 4 bases, leaving 4 bases between them. The CDR3 is made up of 11 amino acids. In DNA form, the CDR3 reads TGTGCCAGCAGTTCTTTCTATGGCTACACCTTC. It encodes CASSSFYGYTF.